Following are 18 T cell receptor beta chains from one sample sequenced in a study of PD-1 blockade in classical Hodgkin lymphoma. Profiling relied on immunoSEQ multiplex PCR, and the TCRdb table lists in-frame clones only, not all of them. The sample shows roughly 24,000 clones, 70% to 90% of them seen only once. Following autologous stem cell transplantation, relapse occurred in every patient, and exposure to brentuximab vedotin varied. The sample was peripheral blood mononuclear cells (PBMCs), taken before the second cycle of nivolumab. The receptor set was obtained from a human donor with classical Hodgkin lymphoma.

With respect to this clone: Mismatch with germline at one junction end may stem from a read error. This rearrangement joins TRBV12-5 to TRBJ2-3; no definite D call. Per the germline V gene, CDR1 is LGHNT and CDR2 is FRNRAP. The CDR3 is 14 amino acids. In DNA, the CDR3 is TGTGCTAGTGGTTTATGGCCCAGCAAAGATACGCAGTATTTT. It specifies CASGLWPSKDTQYF.

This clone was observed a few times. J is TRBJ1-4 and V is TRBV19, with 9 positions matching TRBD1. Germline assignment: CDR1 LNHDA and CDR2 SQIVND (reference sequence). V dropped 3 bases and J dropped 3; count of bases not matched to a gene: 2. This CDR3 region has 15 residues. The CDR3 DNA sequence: TGTGCCAGTAGTATGTGGACAGGGGCTAATGAAAAACTGTTTTTT. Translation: CASSMWTGANEKLFF.

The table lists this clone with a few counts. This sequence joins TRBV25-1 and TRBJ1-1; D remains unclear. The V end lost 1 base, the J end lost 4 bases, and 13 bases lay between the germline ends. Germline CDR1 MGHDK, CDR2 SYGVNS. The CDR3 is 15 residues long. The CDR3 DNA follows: TGTGCCAGCAGTGAATTTGTGGTGGGAGGCACTGAAGCTTTCTTT. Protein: CASSEFVVGGTEAFF.

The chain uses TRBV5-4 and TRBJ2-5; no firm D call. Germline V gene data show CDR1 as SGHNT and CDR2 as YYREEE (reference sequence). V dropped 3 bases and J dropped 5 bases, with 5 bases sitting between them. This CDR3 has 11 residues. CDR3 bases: TGTGCCAGCAGCTGGAAGGAGACCCAGTACTTC. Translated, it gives CASSWKETQYF.

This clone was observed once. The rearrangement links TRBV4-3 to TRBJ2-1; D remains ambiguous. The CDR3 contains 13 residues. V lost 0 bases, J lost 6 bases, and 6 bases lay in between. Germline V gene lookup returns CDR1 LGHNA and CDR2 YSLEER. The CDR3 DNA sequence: TGCGCCAGCAGCCAAGATTTTCCCAATGAGCAGTTCTTC. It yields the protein CASSQDFPNEQFF.

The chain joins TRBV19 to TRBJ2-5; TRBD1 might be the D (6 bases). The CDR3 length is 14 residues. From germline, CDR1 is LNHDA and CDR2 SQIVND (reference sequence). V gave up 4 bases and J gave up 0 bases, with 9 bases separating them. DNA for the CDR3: TGTGCCAGTAGTAAATGGGACAACCAAGAGACCCAGTACTTC. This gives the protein CASSKWDNQETQYF.

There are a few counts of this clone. DNA of the CDR3: TGTGCCAGCAGCAGCCTGGGCAGGCAAGAGACCCAGTACTTC. Translation: CASSSLGRQETQYF. The chain recombines TRBV7-2 with TRBJ2-5; no clear D gene. The CDR3 consists of 14 residues. Trimming took off 5 bases at V and 2 bases at J, with 12 bases between the two ends. Germline V lookup: CDR1 SGHTA, CDR2 FQGNSA.

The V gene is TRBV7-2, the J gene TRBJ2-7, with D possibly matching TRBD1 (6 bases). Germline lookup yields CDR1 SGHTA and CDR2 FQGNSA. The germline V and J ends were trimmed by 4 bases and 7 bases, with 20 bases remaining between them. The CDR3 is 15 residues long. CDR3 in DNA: TGTGCCAGCAGCTCGACAGGCGCCCACGCTCGGGAGCAGTACTTC. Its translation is CASSSTGAHAREQYF.

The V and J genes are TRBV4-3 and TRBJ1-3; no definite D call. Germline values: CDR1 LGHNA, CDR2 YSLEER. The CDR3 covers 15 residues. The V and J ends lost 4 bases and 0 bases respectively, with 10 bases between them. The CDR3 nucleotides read TGCGCCAGCAGCCCCACGACCGGCTCTGGAAACACCATATATTTT. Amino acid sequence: CASSPTTGSGNTIYF.

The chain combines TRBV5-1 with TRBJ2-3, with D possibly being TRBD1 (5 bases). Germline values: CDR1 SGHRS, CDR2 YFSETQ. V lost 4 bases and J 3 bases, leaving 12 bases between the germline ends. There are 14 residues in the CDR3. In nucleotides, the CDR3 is TGCGCCAGCAGCAACCCAGGGTTGACAGATACGCAGTATTTT. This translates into CASSNPGLTDTQYF.

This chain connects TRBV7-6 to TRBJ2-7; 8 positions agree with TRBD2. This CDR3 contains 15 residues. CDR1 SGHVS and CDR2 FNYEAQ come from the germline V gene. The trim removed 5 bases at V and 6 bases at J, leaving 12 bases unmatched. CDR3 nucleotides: TGTGCCAGCAGCCATTCCCGGGGGGGCATGGGCGAGCAGTACTTC. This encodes CASSHSRGGMGEQYF.

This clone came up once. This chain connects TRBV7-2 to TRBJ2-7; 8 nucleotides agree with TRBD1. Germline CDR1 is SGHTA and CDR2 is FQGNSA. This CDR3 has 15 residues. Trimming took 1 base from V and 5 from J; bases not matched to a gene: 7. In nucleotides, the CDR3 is TGTGCCAGCAGCTTAGTTCAGGGACAGGTTGACGAGCAGTACTTC. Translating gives CASSLVQGQVDEQYF. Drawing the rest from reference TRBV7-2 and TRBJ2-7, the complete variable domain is GAGVSQSPSNKVTEKGKDVELRCDPISGHTALYWYRQSLGQGLEFLIYFQGNSAPDKSGLPSDRFSAERTGGSVSTLTIQRTQQEDSAVYLCASSLVQGQVDEQYFGPGTRLTVT.

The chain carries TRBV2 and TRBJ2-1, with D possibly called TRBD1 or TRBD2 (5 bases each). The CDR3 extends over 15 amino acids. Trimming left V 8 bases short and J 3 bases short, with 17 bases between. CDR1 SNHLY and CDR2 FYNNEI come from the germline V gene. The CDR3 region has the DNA TGTGCCAGCGGCTCTGCCGGGACCGTCTACAATGAGCAGTTCTTC. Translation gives CASGSAGTVYNEQFF.

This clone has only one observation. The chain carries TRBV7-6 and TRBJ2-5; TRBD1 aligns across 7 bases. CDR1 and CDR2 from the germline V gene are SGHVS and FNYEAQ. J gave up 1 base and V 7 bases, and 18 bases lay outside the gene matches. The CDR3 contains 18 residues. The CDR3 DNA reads TGTGCCAGCACCGACAGGGCGGCAAGCGCCATCTTCCAAGAGACCCAGTACTTC. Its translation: CASTDRAASAIFQETQYF.

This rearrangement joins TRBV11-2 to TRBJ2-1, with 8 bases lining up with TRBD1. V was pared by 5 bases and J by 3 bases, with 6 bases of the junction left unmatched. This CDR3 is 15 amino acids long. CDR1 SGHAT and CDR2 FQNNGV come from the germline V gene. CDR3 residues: CASSPDRGFYNEQFF. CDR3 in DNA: TGTGCCAGCAGCCCCGACAGGGGCTTCTACAATGAGCAGTTCTTC.

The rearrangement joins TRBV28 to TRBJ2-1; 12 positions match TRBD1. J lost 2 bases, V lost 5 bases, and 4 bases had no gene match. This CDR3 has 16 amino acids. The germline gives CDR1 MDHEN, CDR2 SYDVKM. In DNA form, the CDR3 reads TGTGCCAGCAGTCAAGGGACAGGGGGCGCCTACAATGAGCAGTTCTTC. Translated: CASSQGTGGAYNEQFF.

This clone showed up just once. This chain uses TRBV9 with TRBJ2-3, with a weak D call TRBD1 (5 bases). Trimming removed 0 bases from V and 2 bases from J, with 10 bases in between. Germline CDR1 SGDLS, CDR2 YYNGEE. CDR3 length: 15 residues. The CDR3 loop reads CASSVGARDTDTQYF. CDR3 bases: TGTGCCAGCAGCGTAGGGGCCAGGGACACAGATACGCAGTATTTT.

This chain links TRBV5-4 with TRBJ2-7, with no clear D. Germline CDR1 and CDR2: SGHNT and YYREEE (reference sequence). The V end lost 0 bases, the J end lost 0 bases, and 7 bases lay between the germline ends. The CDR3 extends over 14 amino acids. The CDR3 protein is CASSLEEASYEQYF. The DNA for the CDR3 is TGTGCCAGCAGCTTGGAAGAGGCCTCCTACGAGCAGTACTTC.